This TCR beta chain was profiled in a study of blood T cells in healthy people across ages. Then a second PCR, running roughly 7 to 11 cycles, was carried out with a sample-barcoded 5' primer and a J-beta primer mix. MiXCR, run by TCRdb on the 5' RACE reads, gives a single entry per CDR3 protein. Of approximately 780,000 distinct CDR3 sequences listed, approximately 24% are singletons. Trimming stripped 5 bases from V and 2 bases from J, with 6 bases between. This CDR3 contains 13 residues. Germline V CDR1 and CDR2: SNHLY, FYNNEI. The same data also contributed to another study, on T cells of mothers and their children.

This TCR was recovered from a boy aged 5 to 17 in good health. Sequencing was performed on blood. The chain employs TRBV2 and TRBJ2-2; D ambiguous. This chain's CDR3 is CASSYVNTGELFF. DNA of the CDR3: TGTGCCAGCAGTTACGTAAACACCGGGGAGCTGTTTTTT.